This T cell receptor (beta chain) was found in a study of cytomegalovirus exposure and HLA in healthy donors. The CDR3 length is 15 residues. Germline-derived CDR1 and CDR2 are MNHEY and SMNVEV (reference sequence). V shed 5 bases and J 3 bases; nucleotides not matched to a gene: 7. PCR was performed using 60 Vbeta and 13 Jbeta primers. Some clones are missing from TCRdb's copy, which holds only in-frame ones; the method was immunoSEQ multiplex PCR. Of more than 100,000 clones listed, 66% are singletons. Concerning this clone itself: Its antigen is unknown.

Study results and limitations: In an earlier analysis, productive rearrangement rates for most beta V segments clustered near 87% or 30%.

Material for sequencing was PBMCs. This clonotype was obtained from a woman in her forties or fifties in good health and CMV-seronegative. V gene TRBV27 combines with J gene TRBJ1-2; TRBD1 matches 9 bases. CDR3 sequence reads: CASSGGTGIDYGYTF. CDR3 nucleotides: TGTGCCAGCAGTGGCGGGACAGGGATAGACTATGGCTACACCTTC.